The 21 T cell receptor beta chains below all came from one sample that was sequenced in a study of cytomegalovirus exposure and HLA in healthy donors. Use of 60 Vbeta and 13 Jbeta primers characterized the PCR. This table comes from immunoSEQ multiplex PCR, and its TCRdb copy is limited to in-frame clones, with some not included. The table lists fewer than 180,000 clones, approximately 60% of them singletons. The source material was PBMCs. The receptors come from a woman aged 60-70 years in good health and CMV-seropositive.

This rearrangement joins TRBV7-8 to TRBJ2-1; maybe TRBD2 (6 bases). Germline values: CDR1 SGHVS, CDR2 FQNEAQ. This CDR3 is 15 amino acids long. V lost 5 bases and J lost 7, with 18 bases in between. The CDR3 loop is CASSVTGTADNEQFF. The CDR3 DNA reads TGTGCCAGCAGCGTAACCGGGACTGCCGATAATGAGCAGTTCTTC.

Written as DNA, the CDR3 is TGTGCCAGTAGTATAGACCCCGGACTAGCGGGTGAGCAGTTCTTC. Its protein is CASSIDPGLAGEQFF. The J gene is TRBJ2-1, the V gene TRBV19, with 11 bases fitting TRBD2. The V and J ends lost 0 bases and 9 bases, in that order; junction bases with no gene match: 4. CDR1 and CDR2 from the germline V gene are LNHDA and SQIVND (reference sequence). The CDR3 spans 15 residues.

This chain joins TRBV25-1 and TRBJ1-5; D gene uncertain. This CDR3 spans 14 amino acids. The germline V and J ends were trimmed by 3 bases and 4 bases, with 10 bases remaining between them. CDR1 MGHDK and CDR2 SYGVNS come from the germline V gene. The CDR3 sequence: CASSEHSGNQPQHF. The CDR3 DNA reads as TGTGCCAGCAGTGAGCATTCGGGAAATCAGCCCCAGCATTTT.

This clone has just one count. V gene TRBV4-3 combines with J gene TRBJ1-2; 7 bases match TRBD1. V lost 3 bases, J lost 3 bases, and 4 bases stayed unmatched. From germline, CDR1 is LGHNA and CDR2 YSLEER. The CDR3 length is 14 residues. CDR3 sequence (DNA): TGCGCCAGCAGCCAGATCGGGACAGACTATGGCTACACCTTC. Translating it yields CASSQIGTDYGYTF.

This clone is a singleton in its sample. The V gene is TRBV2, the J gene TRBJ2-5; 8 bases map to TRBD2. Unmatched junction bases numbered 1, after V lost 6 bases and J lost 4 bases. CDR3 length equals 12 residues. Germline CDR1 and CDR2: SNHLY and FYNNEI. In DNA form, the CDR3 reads TGTGCCAGCAGGCTAGCGGGAGAGACCCAGTACTTC. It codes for CASRLAGETQYF.

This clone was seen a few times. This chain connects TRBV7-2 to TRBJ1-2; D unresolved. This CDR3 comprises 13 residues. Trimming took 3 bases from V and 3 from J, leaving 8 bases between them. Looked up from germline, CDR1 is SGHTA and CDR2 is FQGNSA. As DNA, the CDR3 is TGTGCCAGCAGCTTTAAGGAGGACTATGGCTACACCTTC. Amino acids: CASSFKEDYGYTF.

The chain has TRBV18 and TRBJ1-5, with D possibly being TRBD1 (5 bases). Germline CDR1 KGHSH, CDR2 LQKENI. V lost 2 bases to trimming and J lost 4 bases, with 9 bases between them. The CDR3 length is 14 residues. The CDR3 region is CASSPGARNQPQHF. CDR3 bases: TGTGCCAGCTCACCAGGGGCGCGGAATCAGCCCCAGCATTTT.

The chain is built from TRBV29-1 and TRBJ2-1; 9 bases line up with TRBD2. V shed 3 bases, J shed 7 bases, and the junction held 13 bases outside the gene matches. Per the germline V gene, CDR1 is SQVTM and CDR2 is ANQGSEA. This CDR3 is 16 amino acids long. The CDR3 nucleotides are TGCAGCGTTGATGGGTGGGGCGGGAGGGCCCCAAATGAGCAGTTCTTC. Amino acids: CSVDGWGGRAPNEQFF.

The CDR3 coding sequence is TGTGCCAGCTCACCCCAGACAGGGACGGCTGGAAACACCATATATTTT. This encodes CASSPQTGTAGNTIYF. The chain links TRBV18 to TRBJ1-3; TRBD1 matches 7 bases. The CDR3 has 16 residues. V lost 3 bases to trimming and J lost 2 bases; unmatched junction nucleotides: 7. CDR1 KGHSH and CDR2 LQKENI come from the germline V gene.

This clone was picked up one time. The CDR3 bases are TGTGCCAGCAGTCCCCCAGGGGGTGAGACCCAGTACTTC. Its translation: CASSPPGGETQYF. V gene TRBV28 combines with J gene TRBJ2-5, with 7 bases identical to TRBD1. This CDR3 spans 13 amino acids. The trim removed 5 bases at V and 5 bases at J, leaving 5 bases unmatched. The V gene's germline CDR1 is MDHEN and CDR2 SYDVKM.

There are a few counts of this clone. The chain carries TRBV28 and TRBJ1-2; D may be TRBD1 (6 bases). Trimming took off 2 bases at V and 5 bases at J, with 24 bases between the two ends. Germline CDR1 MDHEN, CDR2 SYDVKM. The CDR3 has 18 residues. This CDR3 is CASSLPHGLAGGSYGYTF. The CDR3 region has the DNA TGTGCCAGCAGTTTACCCCATGGTCTTGCGGGGGGCTCTTATGGCTACACCTTC.

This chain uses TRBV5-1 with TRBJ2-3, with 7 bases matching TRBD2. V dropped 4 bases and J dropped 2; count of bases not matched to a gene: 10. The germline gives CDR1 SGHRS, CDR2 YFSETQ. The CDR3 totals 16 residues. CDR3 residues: CASSTLSGPLTDTQYF. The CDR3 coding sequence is TGCGCCAGCAGCACCCTTAGCGGGCCGCTCACAGATACGCAGTATTTT.

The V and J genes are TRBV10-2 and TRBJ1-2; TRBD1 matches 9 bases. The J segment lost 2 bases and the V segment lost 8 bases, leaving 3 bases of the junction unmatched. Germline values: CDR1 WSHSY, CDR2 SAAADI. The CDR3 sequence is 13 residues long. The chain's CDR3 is CASGTGPNYGYTF. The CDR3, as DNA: TGCGCCAGCGGGACAGGGCCGAACTATGGCTACACCTTC.

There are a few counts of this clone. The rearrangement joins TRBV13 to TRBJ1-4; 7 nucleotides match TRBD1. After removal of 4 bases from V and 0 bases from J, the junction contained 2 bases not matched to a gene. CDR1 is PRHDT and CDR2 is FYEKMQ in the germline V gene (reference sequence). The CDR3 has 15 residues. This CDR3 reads CASSSRGATNEKLFF. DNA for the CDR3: TGTGCCAGCAGCTCCAGGGGGGCAACTAATGAAAAACTGTTTTTT.

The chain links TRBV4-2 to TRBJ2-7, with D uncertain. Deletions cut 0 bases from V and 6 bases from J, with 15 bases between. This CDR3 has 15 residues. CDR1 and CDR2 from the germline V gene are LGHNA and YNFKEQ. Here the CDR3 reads CASSQDGDQRREQYF. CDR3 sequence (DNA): TGTGCCAGCAGCCAAGACGGAGATCAAAGGCGCGAGCAGTACTTC.

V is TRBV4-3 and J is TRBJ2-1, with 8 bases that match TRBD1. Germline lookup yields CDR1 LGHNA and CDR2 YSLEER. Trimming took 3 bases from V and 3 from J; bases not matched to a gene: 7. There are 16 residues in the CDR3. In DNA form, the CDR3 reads TGCGCCAGCAGCCAGGATGCGACAGGGGTCTACAATGAGCAGTTCTTC. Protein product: CASSQDATGVYNEQFF.

CDR3 coding DNA: TGTGCCAGCAGCACCGGGACAGGGACCAATGAGCAGTTCTTC. This encodes CASSTGTGTNEQFF. V usage is TRBV6-5 and J usage is TRBJ2-1; 9 bases agree with TRBD1. Germline CDR1 reads MNHEY; CDR2 reads SVGAGI. CDR3 size: 14 residues. The V segment lost 6 bases and the J segment 6 bases; nucleotides outside the gene matches: 6.

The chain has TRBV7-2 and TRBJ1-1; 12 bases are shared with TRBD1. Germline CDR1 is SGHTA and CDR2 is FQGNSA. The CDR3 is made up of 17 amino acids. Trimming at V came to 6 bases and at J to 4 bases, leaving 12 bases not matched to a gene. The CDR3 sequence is CASSPSGTGGLVTEAFF. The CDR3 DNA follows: TGTGCCAGCAGTCCCTCTGGGACAGGGGGCTTGGTCACTGAAGCTTTCTTT. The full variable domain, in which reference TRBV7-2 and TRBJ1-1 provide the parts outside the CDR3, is GAGVSQSPSNKVTEKGKDVELRCDPISGHTALYWYRQSLGQGLEFLIYFQGNSAPDKSGLPSDRFSAERTGGSVSTLTIQRTQQEDSAVYLCASSPSGTGGLVTEAFFGQGTRLTVV.

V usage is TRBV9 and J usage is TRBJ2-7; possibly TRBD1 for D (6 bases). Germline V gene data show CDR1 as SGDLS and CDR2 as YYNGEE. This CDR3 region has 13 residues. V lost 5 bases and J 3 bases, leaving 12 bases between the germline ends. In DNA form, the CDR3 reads TGTGCCAGCAGTCCCGGGACAAGCTACGAGCAGTACTTC. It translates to CASSPGTSYEQYF.

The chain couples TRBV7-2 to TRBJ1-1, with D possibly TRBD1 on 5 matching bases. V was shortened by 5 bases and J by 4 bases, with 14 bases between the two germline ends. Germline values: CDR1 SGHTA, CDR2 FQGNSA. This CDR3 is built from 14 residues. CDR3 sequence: CASSRGGLGTEAFF. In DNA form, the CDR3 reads TGTGCCAGCAGCCGCGGGGGGTTGGGCACTGAAGCTTTCTTT. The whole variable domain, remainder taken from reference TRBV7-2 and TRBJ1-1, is GAGVSQSPSNKVTEKGKDVELRCDPISGHTALYWYRQSLGQGLEFLIYFQGNSAPDKSGLPSDRFSAERTGGSVSTLTIQRTQQEDSAVYLCASSRGGLGTEAFFGQGTRLTVV.

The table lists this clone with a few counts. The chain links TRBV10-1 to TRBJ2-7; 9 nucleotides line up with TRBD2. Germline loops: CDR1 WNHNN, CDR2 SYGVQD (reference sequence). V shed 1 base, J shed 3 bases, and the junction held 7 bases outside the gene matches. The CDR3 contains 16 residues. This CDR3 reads CASSELSGLAHYEQYF. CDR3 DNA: TGCGCCAGCAGTGAGTTATCGGGACTAGCCCACTACGAGCAGTACTTC.